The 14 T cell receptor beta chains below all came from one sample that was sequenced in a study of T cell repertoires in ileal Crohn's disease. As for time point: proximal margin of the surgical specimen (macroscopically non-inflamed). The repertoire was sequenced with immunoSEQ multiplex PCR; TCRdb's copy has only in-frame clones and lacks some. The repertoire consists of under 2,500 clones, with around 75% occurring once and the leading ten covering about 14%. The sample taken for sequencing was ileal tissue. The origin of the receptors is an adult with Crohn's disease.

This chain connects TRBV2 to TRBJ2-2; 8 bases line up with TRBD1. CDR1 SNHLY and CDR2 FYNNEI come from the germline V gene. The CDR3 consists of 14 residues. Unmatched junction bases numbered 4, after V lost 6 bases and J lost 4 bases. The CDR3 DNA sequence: TGTGCCAGCAGCCCCACAGGGGGCACCGGGGAGCTGTTTTTT. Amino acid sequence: CASSPTGGTGELFF. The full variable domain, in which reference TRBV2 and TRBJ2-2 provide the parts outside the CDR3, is EPEVTQTPSHQVTQMGQEVILRCVPISNHLYFYWYRQILGQKVEFLVSFYNNEISEKSEIFDDQFSVERPDGSNFTLKIRSTKLEDSAMYFCASSPTGGTGELFFGEGSRLTVL.

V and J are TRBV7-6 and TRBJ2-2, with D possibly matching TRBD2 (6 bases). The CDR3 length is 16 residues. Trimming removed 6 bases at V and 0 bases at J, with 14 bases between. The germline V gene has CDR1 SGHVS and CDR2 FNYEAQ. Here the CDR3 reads CASSLGRRANTGELFF. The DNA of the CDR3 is TGTGCCAGCAGTCTGGGCCGGAGGGCGAACACCGGGGAGCTGTTTTTT.

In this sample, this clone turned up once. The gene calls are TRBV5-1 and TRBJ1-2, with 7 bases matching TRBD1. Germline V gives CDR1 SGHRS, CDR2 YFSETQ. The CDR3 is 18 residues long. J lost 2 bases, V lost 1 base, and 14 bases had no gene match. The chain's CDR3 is CASSLWGTGQLGNYGYTF. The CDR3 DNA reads TGCGCCAGCAGCTTGTGGGGGACGGGACAGCTGGGGAACTATGGCTACACCTTC.

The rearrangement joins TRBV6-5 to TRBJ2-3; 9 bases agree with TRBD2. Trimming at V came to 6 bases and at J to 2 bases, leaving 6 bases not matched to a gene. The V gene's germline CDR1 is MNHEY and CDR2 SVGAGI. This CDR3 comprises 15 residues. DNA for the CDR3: TGTGCCAGCAGGCGCGGGGGGGCGAACACAGATACGCAGTATTTT. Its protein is CASRRGGANTDTQYF.

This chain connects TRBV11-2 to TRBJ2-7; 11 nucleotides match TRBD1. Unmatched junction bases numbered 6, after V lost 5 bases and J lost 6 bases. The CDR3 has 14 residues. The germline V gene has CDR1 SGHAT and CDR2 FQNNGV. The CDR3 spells CASSEWTGGLEQYF. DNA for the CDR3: TGTGCCAGCAGCGAATGGACAGGGGGCCTCGAGCAGTACTTC.

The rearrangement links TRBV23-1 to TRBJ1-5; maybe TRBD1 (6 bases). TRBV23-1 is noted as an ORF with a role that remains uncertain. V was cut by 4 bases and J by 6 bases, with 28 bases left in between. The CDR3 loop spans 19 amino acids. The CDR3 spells CASSRGRMAGGLDRQPQHF. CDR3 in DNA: TGCGCCAGCAGTCGGGGGCGGATGGCGGGGGGTTTGGATCGTCAGCCCCAGCATTTT.

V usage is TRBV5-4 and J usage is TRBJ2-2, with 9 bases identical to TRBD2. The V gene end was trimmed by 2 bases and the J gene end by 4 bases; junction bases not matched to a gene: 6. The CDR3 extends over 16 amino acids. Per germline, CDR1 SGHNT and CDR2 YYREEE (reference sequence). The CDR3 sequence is CASSLGSGRSTGELFF. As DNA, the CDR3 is TGTGCCAGCAGCTTAGGTAGCGGGAGATCCACCGGGGAGCTGTTTTTT.

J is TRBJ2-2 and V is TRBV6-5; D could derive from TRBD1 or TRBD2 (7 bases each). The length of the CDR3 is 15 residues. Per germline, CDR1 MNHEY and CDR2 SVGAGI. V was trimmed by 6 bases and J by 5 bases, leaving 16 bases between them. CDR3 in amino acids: CASRPAGGVTGELFF. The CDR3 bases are TGTGCCAGCAGACCTGCAGGGGGGGTTACCGGGGAGCTGTTTTTT.

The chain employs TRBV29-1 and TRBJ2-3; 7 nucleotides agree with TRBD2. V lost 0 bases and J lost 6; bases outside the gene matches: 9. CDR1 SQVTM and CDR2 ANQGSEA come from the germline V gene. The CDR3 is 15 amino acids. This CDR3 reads CSVEDTAGSPDTQYF. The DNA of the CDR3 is TGCAGCGTTGAAGATACAGCGGGGAGCCCCGATACGCAGTATTTT.

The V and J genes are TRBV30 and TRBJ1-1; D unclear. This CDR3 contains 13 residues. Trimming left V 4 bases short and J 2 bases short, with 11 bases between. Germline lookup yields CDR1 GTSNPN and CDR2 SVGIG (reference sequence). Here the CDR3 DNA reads TGTGCCTGGATCGAGGGATTCAACACTGAAGCTTTCTTT. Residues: CAWIEGFNTEAFF.

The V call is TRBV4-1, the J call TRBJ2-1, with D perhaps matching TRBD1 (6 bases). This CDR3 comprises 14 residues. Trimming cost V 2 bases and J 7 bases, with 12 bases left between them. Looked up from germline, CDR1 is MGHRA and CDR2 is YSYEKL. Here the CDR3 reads CASSQFYRENEQFF. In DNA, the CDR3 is TGCGCCAGCAGCCAATTTTACAGGGAAAATGAGCAGTTCTTC.

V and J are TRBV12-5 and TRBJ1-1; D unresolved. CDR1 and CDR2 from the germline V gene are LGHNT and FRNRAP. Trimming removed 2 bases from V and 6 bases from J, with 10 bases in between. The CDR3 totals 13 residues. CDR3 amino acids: CASGLSGGAEAFF. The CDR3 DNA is TGTGCTAGTGGTTTGTCCGGCGGCGCTGAAGCTTTCTTT.

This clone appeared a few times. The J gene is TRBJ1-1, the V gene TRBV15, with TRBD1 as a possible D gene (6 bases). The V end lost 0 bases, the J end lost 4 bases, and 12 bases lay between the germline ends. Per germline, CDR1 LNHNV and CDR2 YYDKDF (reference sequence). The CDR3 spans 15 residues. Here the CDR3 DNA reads TGTGCCACCAGCAGAGACGCAGGGGCGGGCACTGAAGCTTTCTTT. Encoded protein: CATSRDAGAGTEAFF.

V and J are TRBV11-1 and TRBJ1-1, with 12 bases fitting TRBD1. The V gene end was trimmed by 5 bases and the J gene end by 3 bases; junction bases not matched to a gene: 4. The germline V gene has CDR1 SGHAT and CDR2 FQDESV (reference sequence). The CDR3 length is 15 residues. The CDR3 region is CASSAGQGAYTEAFF. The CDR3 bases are TGTGCCAGCAGCGCGGGACAGGGGGCTTACACTGAAGCTTTCTTT.